Shown below are 27 T cell receptor beta chains from a single sample sequenced in a study of OX40 agonist ivuxolimab in advanced cancers. Produced via immunoSEQ multiplex PCR; TCRdb's table is partial and in-frame only. The sample records around 65,000 clones, over 60% being singletons. Sequenced material: CD4+ or CD8+ T cells sorted from blood, taken in a trial of the OX40 agonist ivuxolimab. These receptors were taken from an adult with an advanced solid tumor such as melanoma, head and neck, liver or kidney cancer.

The J gene is TRBJ2-5, the V gene TRBV7-9; tentative D call: TRBD2 (6 bases). Per germline, CDR1 SEHNR and CDR2 FQNEAQ (reference sequence). Trimming left V 1 base short and J 2 bases short, with 11 bases between. The CDR3 loop spans 15 amino acids. CDR3 DNA: TGTGCCAGCAGCTTAGGACTAGTGATGCAAGAGACCCAGTACTTC. This sequence encodes CASSLGLVMQETQYF.

The genes are TRBV5-4 and TRBJ2-2, with 13 nucleotides matching TRBD2. With 3 bases clipped from V and 4 bases from J, the junction kept 6 bases outside the gene matches. The CDR3 is made up of 17 amino acids. Germline CDR1 and CDR2: SGHNT and YYREEE (reference sequence). CDR3 sequence reads: CASSSGLAGVFTGELFF. DNA for the CDR3: TGTGCCAGCAGCTCCGGACTAGCGGGAGTTTTCACCGGGGAGCTGTTTTTT.

CDR3 amino acids: CASSVTGTSGNNEQFF. CDR3 coding DNA: TGCGCCAGCAGCGTGACCGGGACTAGCGGGAACAATGAGCAGTTCTTC. The chain links TRBV5-1 to TRBJ2-1; 13 bases fit TRBD2. Trimming took 4 bases from V and 5 from J; bases not matched to a gene: 6. Germline lookup yields CDR1 SGHRS and CDR2 YFSETQ. The CDR3 has 16 amino acids.

The V gene is TRBV30, the J gene TRBJ1-2; D may be TRBD1 (5 bases). Germline CDR1 GTSNPN, CDR2 SVGIG (reference sequence). The CDR3 is made up of 12 amino acids. The V end was cut by 2 bases, the J end by 8 bases, with 12 bases between. This CDR3 reads CAWSNRREGYTF. CDR3 nucleotide sequence: TGTGCCTGGAGTAACAGGCGTGAAGGCTACACCTTC.

The V gene is TRBV6-5, the J gene TRBJ1-2; D unresolved. The CDR3 extends over 15 amino acids. Trimming removed 0 bases at V and 2 bases at J, with 10 bases between. Germline V lookup: CDR1 MNHEY, CDR2 SVGAGI. The CDR3 DNA reads TGTGCCAGCAGTTACTCGGCAGGCTTGAACTATGGCTACACCTTC. It codes for CASSYSAGLNYGYTF.

The rearrangement joins TRBV28 to TRBJ2-7; D ambiguous. Germline V gives CDR1 MDHEN, CDR2 SYDVKM. V lost 2 bases, J lost 11 bases, and 10 bases lay in between. The CDR3 is made up of 11 amino acids. For the CDR3, the DNA is TGTGCCAGCAGTTTAGGTACCGGAAAGTACTTC. This encodes CASSLGTGKYF.

The gene calls are TRBV6-5 and TRBJ2-7; no clear D gene. Deletions cut 8 bases from V and 6 bases from J, with 17 bases between. Looked up from germline, CDR1 is MNHEY and CDR2 is SVGAGI. The CDR3 spans 13 residues. CDR3 protein: CASRPEDGFEQYF. The CDR3 coding sequence is TGTGCCAGCCGACCCGAGGACGGATTCGAGCAGTACTTC.

This clone has a handful of counts. The CDR3 spells CASIHRGTYEQYF. CDR3 DNA sequence: TGTGCCAGCATCCACAGGGGTACCTACGAGCAGTACTTC. The chain has TRBV2 and TRBJ2-7; 7 nucleotides match TRBD1. Per germline, CDR1 SNHLY and CDR2 FYNNEI. The junction had 5 bases not matched to a gene; V was cut back by 7 bases and J by 2 bases. The length of the CDR3 is 13 residues.

This rearrangement joins TRBV19 to TRBJ1-5; perhaps TRBD1 as D (6 bases). The V and J ends lost 8 bases and 2 bases respectively, with 19 bases between them. The CDR3 spans 16 residues. CDR1 and CDR2 from the germline V gene are LNHDA and SQIVND (reference sequence). The CDR3 bases are TGTGCCAGTGAGGACCAGGGGCTTGGGGGCAATCAGCCCCAGCATTTT. Translation gives CASEDQGLGGNQPQHF.

This clone showed up just once. This chain uses TRBV18 with TRBJ1-2, with D possibly TRBD1 on 5 matching bases. The CDR3 runs to 17 residues. V shed 3 bases and J shed 4 bases, with 21 bases lying between them. The germline V gene encodes CDR1 KGHSH and CDR2 LQKENI. CDR3 DNA sequence: TGTGCCAGCTCACCGGCAATGAATACGGGGCCTAGCTATGGCTACACCTTC. Residues: CASSPAMNTGPSYGYTF.

A few counts support this clone. The chain has TRBV7-9 and TRBJ1-6; no clear D gene. The CDR3 spans 16 residues. Trimming stripped 3 bases from V and 13 bases from J, with 22 bases between. Germline V lookup: CDR1 SEHNR, CDR2 FQNEAQ (reference sequence). Written as DNA, the CDR3 is TGTGCCAGCAGCTTGGGAACTAGTGTACGGGGTTCGCCCCTCCACTTT. It yields the protein CASSLGTSVRGSPLHF.

The V and J genes are TRBV2 and TRBJ1-2; 9 bases align to TRBD1. The CDR3 runs 14 residues. Germline CDR1 reads SNHLY; CDR2 reads FYNNEI. J lost 6 bases, V lost 4 bases, and 6 bases had no gene match. This chain's CDR3 is CASSGVGTGNGYTF. The CDR3 bases are TGTGCCAGCAGTGGGGTAGGGACAGGGAATGGCTACACCTTC.

This clone was detected a few times. The chain links TRBV7-8 to TRBJ1-2; D is ambiguous. The CDR3 consists of 14 residues. The V and J ends lost 4 bases and 7 bases respectively, with 16 bases between them. Germline assignment: CDR1 SGHVS and CDR2 FQNEAQ. The CDR3 protein is CASSSSLPRGGYTF. DNA for the CDR3: TGTGCCAGCAGCTCATCCCTGCCCCGAGGTGGCTACACCTTC.

The V gene is TRBV18, the J gene TRBJ1-2, with 10 bases matching TRBD1. Germline V CDR1 and CDR2: KGHSH, LQKENI. After removal of 4 bases from V and 8 bases from J, the junction contained 4 bases not matched to a gene. The CDR3 spans 13 residues. CDR3 amino acids: CASSHGTGEGYTF. In nucleotides, the CDR3 is TGTGCCAGCTCACATGGGACAGGGGAAGGCTACACCTTC.

This rearrangement joins TRBV5-1 to TRBJ2-7; TRBD2 agrees at 11 bases. This CDR3 is built from 15 residues. Trimming cost V 4 bases and J 3 bases; bases outside gene matches: 6. CDR1 is SGHRS and CDR2 is YFSETQ in the germline V gene. The CDR3 is CASSLGTSGYYEQYF. The CDR3 DNA follows: TGCGCCAGCAGCCTCGGGACTAGCGGATACTACGAGCAGTACTTC.

The V gene is TRBV27, the J gene TRBJ2-6, with 8 bases identical to TRBD1. The CDR3 consists of 17 residues. Trimming removed 5 bases from V and 2 bases from J; junction bases left unmatched: 8. Germline V gene data show CDR1 as MNHEY and CDR2 as SMNVEV (reference sequence). CDR3 sequence: CASSPDRALAGANVLTF. In nucleotides, the CDR3 is TGTGCCAGCAGTCCGGACAGGGCTTTGGCTGGGGCCAACGTCCTGACTTTC. Complete variable domain (other parts from reference TRBV27 and TRBJ2-6): EAQVTQNPRYLITVTGKKLTVTCSQNMNHEYMSWYRQDPGLGLRQIYYSMNVEVTDKGDVPEGYKVSRKEKRNFPLILESPSPNQTSLYFCASSPDRALAGANVLTFGAGSRLTVL.

The chain carries TRBV4-1 and TRBJ2-5; no definite D call. V gave up 1 base and J gave up 3 bases, with 15 bases separating them. Germline V gene data show CDR1 as MGHRA and CDR2 as YSYEKL. The CDR3 is 16 amino acids. The CDR3: CASSQGKWTEEETQYF. The CDR3 DNA reads as TGCGCCAGCAGCCAAGGCAAGTGGACGGAAGAAGAGACCCAGTACTTC.

The genes are TRBV7-2 and TRBJ1-5; D is undetermined. V lost 5 bases and J 4 bases, leaving 12 bases between the germline ends. Looked up from germline, CDR1 is SGHTA and CDR2 is FQGNSA. The CDR3 covers 14 residues. CDR3 nucleotide sequence: TGTGCCAGCAGCAGCGGACGGACGAATCAGCCCCAGCATTTT. Translating gives CASSSGRTNQPQHF.

The chain carries TRBV28 and TRBJ2-7, with a weak D call TRBD1 (6 bases). The CDR3 spans 14 residues. Germline CDR1 and CDR2: MDHEN and SYDVKM. V was pared by 5 bases and J by 2 bases, with 13 bases between. The DNA for the CDR3 is TGTGCCAGCAGTGTCGACAGGTTACCCTACGAGCAGTACTTC. It codes for CASSVDRLPYEQYF.

The chain combines TRBV5-1 with TRBJ2-5, with TRBD2 matching over 7 bases. CDR1 and CDR2 from the germline V gene are SGHRS and YFSETQ. V trimming: 3 bases; J trimming: 1 base; junction bases outside the gene matches: 3. This CDR3 region has 14 residues. The chain's CDR3 is CASSWEGLQETQYF. In DNA form, the CDR3 reads TGCGCCAGCAGCTGGGAGGGGCTCCAAGAGACCCAGTACTTC.

CDR3 in amino acids: CASSLGTVNEQFF. In DNA form, the CDR3 reads TGTGCCAGCAGCTTAGGGACCGTGAATGAGCAGTTCTTC. The chain employs TRBV5-4 and TRBJ2-1; D tentatively fits TRBD1 or TRBD2 (5 bases each). V lost 2 bases, J lost 7 bases, and 10 bases lay in between. The CDR3 extends over 13 amino acids. The V gene's germline CDR1 is SGHNT and CDR2 YYREEE (reference sequence).

V is TRBV5-1 and J is TRBJ1-2, with 11 bases aligning to TRBD1. CDR3 length equals 16 residues. Germline trimming cut 0 bases from V and 8 bases from J; bases unmatched to any gene: 9. Per the germline V gene, CDR1 is SGHRS and CDR2 is YFSETQ. This CDR3 reads CASSLAATGTGGGYTF. The CDR3 nucleotides are TGCGCCAGCAGCTTGGCCGCGACCGGGACAGGGGGAGGCTACACCTTC.

This clone has just a few counts. V usage is TRBV28 and J usage is TRBJ1-5; D not resolved. Trimming took 3 bases from V and 5 from J, leaving 5 bases between them. Germline loops: CDR1 MDHEN, CDR2 SYDVKM. The CDR3 consists of 12 residues. This chain's CDR3 is CASSLPYQPQHF. CDR3 DNA: TGTGCCAGCAGTTTGCCGTATCAGCCCCAGCATTTT. The full variable domain, with the rest looked up from reference TRBV28 and TRBJ1-5, is DVKVTQSSRYLVKRTGEKVFLECVQDMDHENMFWYRQDPGLGLRLIYFSYDVKMKEKGDIPEGYSVSREKKERFSLILESASTNQTSMYLCASSLPYQPQHFGDGTRLSIL.

The chain employs TRBV9 and TRBJ2-2; 7 bases agree with TRBD2. The CDR3 totals 16 residues. J gave up 0 bases and V 0 bases, and 2 bases lay outside the gene matches. CDR1 is SGDLS, CDR2 YYNGEE, per germline. For the CDR3, the DNA is TGTGCCAGCAGCGTAGATGCGGGGGCGAACACCGGGGAGCTGTTTTTT. Amino acid sequence: CASSVDAGANTGELFF.

V usage is TRBV6-5 and J usage is TRBJ2-2; tentative D call: TRBD2 (5 bases). Trimming cost V 7 bases and J 0 bases, with 9 bases left between them. This CDR3 contains 14 residues. In germline, CDR1 is MNHEY, CDR2 SVGAGI. The chain's CDR3 is CASKLGPNTGELFF. In nucleotides, the CDR3 is TGTGCCAGCAAACTAGGGCCGAACACCGGGGAGCTGTTTTTT.

The chain is built from TRBV18 and TRBJ1-5; 9 bases match TRBD1. The CDR3 contains 16 residues. V dropped 6 bases and J dropped 2; count of bases not matched to a gene: 8. Germline CDR1 reads KGHSH; CDR2 reads LQKENI. The CDR3 region is CASSRQGVGGNQPQHF. The CDR3 bases are TGTGCCAGCTCTCGACAGGGGGTAGGGGGCAATCAGCCCCAGCATTTT.

The gene calls are TRBV5-1 and TRBJ2-7; TRBD2 aligns across 7 bases. The CDR3 totals 12 residues. J was trimmed by 6 bases and V by 4 bases; bases with no gene match: 4. The germline V gene has CDR1 SGHRS and CDR2 YFSETQ. The CDR3: CASSGRGTEQYF. In nucleotides, the CDR3 is TGCGCCAGCAGCGGGAGGGGTACCGAGCAGTACTTC.